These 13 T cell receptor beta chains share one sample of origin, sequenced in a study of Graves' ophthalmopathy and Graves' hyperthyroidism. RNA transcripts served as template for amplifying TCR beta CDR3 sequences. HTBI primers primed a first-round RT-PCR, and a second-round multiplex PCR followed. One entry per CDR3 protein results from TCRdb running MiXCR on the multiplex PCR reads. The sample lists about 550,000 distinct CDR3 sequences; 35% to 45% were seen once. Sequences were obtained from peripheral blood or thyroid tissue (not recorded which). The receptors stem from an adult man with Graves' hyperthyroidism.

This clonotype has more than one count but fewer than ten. The CDR3 DNA reads TGTGCCAGCCGTTCCCCCGGGGGTTACGAGCAGTACTTC. It yields the protein CASRSPGGYEQYF. The chain has TRBV27 and TRBJ2-7; a weak D match, TRBD2 (6 bases). Germline-derived CDR1 and CDR2 are MNHEY and SMNVEV (reference sequence). Trimming shortened V by 8 bases and J by 4 bases, and 15 bases separated the two germline ends. This CDR3 region has 13 residues.

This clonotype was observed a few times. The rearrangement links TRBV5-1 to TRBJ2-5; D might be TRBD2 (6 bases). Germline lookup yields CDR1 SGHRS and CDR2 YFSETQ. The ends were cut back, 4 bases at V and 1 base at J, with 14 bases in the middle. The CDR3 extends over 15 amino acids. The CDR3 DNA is TGCGCCAGCAGCCCGGCCGGGGGAATCCAAGAGACCCAGTACTTC. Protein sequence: CASSPAGGIQETQYF. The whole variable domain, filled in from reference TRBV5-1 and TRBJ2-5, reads KAGVTQTPRYLIKTRGQQVTLSCSPISGHRSVSWYQQTPGQGLQFLFEYFSETQRNKGNFPGRFSGRQFSNSRSEMNVSTLELGDSALYLCASSPAGGIQETQYFGPGTRLLVL.

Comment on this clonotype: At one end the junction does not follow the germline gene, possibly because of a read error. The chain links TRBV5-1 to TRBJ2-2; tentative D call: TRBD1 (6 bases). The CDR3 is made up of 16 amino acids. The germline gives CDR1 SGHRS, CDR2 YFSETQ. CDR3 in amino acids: CASSSQGFANTRELFF. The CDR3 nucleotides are TGCGCCAGCAGCTCACAGGGTTTTGCGAACACCAGGGAGCTGTTTTTT.

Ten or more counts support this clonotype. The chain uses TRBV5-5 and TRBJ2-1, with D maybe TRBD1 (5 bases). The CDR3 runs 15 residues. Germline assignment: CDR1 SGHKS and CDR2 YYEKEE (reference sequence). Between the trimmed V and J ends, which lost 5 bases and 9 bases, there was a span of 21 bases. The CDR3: CASRRQGIGSGEQFF. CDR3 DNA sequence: TGTGCCAGCAGGAGGCAGGGTATCGGATCAGGTGAGCAGTTCTTC. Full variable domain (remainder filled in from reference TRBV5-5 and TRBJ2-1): DAGVTQSPTHLIKTRGQQVTLRCSPISGHKSVSWYQQVLGQGPQFIFQYYEKEERGRGNFPDRFSARQFPNYSSELNVNALLLGDSALYLCASRRQGIGSGEQFFGPGTRLTVL.

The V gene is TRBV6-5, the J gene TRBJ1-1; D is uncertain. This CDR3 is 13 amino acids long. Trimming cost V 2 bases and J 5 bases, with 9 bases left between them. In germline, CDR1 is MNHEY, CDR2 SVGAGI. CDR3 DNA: TGTGCCAGCAGTTACGGCAGCGAGACTGAAGCTTTCTTT. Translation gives CASSYGSETEAFF.

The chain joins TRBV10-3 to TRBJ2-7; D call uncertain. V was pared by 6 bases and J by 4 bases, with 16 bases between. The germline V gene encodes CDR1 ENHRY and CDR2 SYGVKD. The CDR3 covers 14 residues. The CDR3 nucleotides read TGTGCCATCAGAGAACCCGACGGGTTTTACGAGCAGTACTTC. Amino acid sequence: CAIREPDGFYEQYF.

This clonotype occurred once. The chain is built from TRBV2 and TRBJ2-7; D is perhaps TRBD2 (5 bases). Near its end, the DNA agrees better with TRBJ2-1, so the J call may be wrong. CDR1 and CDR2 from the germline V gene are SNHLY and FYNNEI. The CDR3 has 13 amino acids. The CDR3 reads CASTESGKGEQFF. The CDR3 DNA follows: TGTGCCAGCACTGAGTCGGGAAAAGGTGAGCAGTTCTTC.

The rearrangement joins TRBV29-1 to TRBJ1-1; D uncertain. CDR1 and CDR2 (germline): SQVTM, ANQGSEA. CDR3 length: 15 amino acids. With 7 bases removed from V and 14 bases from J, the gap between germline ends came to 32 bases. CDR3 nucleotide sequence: TGCAGCGCCGGGCGACTAGCTGTAGGCTACAATGAGCAGTTCTTT. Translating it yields CSAGRLAVGYNEQFF. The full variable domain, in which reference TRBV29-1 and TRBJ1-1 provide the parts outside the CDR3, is SAVISQKPSRDICQRGTSLTIQCQVDSQVTMMFWYRQQPGQSLTLIATANQGSEATYESGFVIDKFPISRPNLTFSTLTVSNMSPEDSSIYLCSAGRLAVGYNEQFFGQGTRLTVV.

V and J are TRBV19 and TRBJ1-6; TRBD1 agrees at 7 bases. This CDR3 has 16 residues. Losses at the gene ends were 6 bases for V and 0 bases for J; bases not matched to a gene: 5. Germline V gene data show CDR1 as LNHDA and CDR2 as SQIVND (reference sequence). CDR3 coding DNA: TGTGCCAGTAGGATGACAGGGAACTCCTATAATTCACCCCTCCACTTT. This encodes CASRMTGNSYNSPLHF. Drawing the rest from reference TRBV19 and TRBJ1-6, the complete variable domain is DGGITQSPKYLFRKEGQNVTLSCEQNLNHDAMYWYRQDPGQGLRLIYYSQIVNDFQKGDIAEGYSVSREKKESFPLTVTSAQKNPTAFYLCASRMTGNSYNSPLHFGNGTRLTVT.

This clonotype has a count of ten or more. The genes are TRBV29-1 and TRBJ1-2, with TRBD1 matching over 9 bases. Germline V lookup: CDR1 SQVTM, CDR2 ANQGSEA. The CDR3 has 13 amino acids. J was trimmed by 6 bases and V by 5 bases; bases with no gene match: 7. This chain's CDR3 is CSVFGTGQNGYTF. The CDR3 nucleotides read TGCAGCGTTTTTGGGACAGGGCAAAATGGCTACACCTTC.

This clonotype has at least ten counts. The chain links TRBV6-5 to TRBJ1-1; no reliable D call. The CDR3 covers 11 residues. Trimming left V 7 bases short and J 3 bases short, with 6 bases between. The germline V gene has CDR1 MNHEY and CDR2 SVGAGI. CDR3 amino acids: CASIEYTEAFF. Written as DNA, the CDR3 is TGTGCCAGCATCGAGTACACTGAAGCTTTCTTT.

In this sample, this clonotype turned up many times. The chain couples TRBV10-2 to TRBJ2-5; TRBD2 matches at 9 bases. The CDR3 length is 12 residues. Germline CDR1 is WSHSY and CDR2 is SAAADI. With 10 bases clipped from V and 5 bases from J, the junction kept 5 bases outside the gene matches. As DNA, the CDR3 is TGCGCCATAGGGACTAGCCGGGAGACCCAGTACTTC. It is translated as CAIGTSRETQYF.

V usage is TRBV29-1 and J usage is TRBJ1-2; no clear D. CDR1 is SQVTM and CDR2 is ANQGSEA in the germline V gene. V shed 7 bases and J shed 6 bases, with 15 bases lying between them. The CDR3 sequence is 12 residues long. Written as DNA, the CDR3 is TGCAGCGCCCTAGCGGGGATGGATGGCTACACCTTC. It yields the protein CSALAGMDGYTF.